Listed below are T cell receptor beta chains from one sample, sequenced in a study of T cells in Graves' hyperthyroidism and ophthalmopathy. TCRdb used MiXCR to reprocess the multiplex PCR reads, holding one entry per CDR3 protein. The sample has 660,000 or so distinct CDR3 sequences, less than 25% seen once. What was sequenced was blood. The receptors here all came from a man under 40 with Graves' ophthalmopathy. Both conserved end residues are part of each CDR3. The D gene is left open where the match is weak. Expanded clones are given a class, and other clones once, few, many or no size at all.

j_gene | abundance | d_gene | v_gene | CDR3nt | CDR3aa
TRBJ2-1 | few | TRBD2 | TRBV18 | TGTGCCAGCTCACCAAACCCGGGACTATACAATGAGCAGTTCTTC | CASSPNPGLYNEQFF
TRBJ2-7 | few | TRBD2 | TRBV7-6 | TGTGCCAGCAGCCCCGGGAGGGTGGACGAGCAGTACTTC | CASSPGRVDEQYF
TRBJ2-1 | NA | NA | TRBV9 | TGTGCCAGCAGCGTAGAGGGGGGTGAGCAGTTCTTC | CASSVEGGEQFF
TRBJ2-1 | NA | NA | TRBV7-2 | TGTGCTAGCAGCCCTGGCTACGGGAGCACCTACAATGAGCAGTTCTTC | CASSPGYGSTYNEQFF
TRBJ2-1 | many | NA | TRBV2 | TGTGCCAGCAGTCAGACTGCGGGTCCAAGCTCCTACAATGAGCAGTTCTTC | CASSQTAGPSSYNEQFF
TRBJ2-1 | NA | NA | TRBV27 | TGTGCCAGCAGGTCCCTAGGGTTTTCTAATGAGCAGTTCTTC | CASRSLGFSNEQFF
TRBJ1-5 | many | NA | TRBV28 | TGTGCCAGCAGTTTTTCAGGGTCAGGTCAGCCCCAGCATTTT | CASSFSGSGQPQHF
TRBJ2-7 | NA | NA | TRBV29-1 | TGCAGCGCCCTGACATCGAGATCCTACGAGCAGTACTTC | CSALTSRSYEQYF
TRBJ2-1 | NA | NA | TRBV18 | TGTGCCAGCTCAGCCCCCGGGACGAACAATGAGCAGTTCTTC | CASSAPGTNNEQFF
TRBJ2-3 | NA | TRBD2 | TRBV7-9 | TGTGCCAGCAGCTCCGTCCGGGGACGGGAGGGATCCGATACGCAGTATTTT | CASSSVRGREGSDTQYF
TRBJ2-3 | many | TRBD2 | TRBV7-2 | TGTGCCAGCAGCTTAGGCCCTAGCGGTAGCACAGATACGCAGTATTTT | CASSLGPSGSTDTQYF
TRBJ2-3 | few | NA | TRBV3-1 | TGTGCCAGCAGCCCAAGTGGGGTTAGAGATACGCAGTATTTT | CASSPSGVRDTQYF
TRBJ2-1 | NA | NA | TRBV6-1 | TGTGCCAGCAGTCGGCGCGGCCGGGACACCTACAATGAGCAGTTCTTC | CASSRRGRDTYNEQFF
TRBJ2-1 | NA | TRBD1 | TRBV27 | TGTGCCAGCAGAGAACTACAGGGGGCCGTTTACAATGAGCAGTTCTTC | CASRELQGAVYNEQFF
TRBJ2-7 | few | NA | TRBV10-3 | TGTGCCATCAGTGAGTCGAAACGTCTAGGGGACTACGAGCAGTACTTC | CAISESKRLGDYEQYF
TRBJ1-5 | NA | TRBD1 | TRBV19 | TGTGCCAGTAGTATGGGGACAGGGGGTAGCAATCAGCCCCAGCATTTT | CASSMGTGGSNQPQHF
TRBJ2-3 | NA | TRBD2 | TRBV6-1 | TGTGCCAGCAGTGCTCCCTGGCTTAGCGGGAGCCGCACAGATACGCAGTATTTT | CASSAPWLSGSRTDTQYF
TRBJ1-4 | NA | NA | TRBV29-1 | TGCAGCGTCGTGTTTCGGGCCGATGAAAAACTGTTTTTT | CSVVFRADEKLFF
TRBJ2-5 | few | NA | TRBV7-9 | TGTGCCAGCAGCAGCAGGGTAGAGACCCAGTACTTC | CASSSRVETQYF
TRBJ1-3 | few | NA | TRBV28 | TGTGCCAGCAGACAGGATTCTGGAAACACCATATATTTT | CASRQDSGNTIYF
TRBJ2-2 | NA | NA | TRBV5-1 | TGCGCCAGCAGGGTCGGGGAGACCGGGGAGCTGTTTTTT | CASRVGETGELFF
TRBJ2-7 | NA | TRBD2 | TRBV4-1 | TGCGCCAGCAGCCAACTCGGACTAGCGGGAGGGAGGGTCTCCTACGAGCAGTACTTC | CASSQLGLAGGRVSYEQYF
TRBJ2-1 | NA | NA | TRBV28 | TGTGCCAGCATCCCCGGGCGGAGGGGGTATGAGCAGTTCTTC | CASIPGRRGYEQFF
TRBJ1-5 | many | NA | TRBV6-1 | TGTGCCAGCAGTGAAAGTGCACGGGGGCCCCAGCATTTT | CASSESARGPQHF